The rows below give T cell receptor beta chains drawn from one sample of a study of Graves' ophthalmopathy and Graves' hyperthyroidism. TCRdb used MiXCR to reprocess the multiplex PCR reads, holding one entry per CDR3 protein. Here the sample spans fewer than 350,000 distinct CDR3 sequences, roughly 16% being singletons. The sample consisted of peripheral blood. The source of these receptors is an adult man with Graves' ophthalmopathy. Each CDR3 is given with its conserved first and last residue. D genes are given only for firm matches. Where a row states a size, it is once, few, many or the class of an expanded clone; other rows omit it.

V gene	J gene	D gene	clone size	CDR3 protein	CDR3 DNA
TRBV19	TRBJ2-5	TRBD2	once	CASSTLTSGTETQYF	TGTGCCAGTTCAACTCTCACTAGCGGGACAGAGACCCAGTACTTC
TRBV2	TRBJ2-7	.	.	CASSEVRTREQYF	TGTGCCAGCAGTGAAGTGAGGACCCGCGAGCAGTACTTC
TRBV5-1	TRBJ2-5	TRBD2	many	CASSLASSGGGETQYF	TGCGCCAGCAGCTTGGCGTCTAGCGGAGGCGGGGAGACCCAGTACTTC
TRBV6-2/TRBV6-3	TRBJ2-2	.	many	CASSYGSRYTGELFF	TGTGCCAGCAGTTACGGCTCGAGATACACCGGGGAGCTGTTTTTT
TRBV11-1	TRBJ2-2	TRBD2	many	CASSSPGTSWTGELFF	TGTGCCAGCAGCTCCCCCGGGACTAGCTGGACCGGGGAGCTGTTTTTT
TRBV2	TRBJ2-2	TRBD2	many	CASDNPGLVSTGELFF	TGTGCCAGCGATAACCCGGGACTAGTTTCGACCGGGGAGCTGTTTTTT
TRBV7-2	TRBJ2-7	.	many	CASSPSSFYEQYF	TGTGCCAGCAGCCCCAGTTCCTTCTACGAGCAGTACTTC
TRBV11-2	TRBJ1-1	.	many	CASSLELGTEAFF	TGTGCCAGCAGCTTAGAATTGGGGACTGAAGCTTTCTTT
TRBV13	TRBJ2-7	TRBD1	.	CASSAGQALYEQYF	TGTGCCAGCAGCGCGGGACAGGCCTTGTACGAGCAGTACTTC
TRBV30	TRBJ1-5	.	.	CAWSDGTYSNQPQHF	TGTGCCTGGAGCGACGGGACGTATAGCAATCAGCCCCAGCATTTT
TRBV2	TRBJ2-5	TRBD2	many	CASSRGLAGLIQETQYF	TGTGCCAGCAGTCGGGGACTAGCGGGACTAATCCAAGAGACCCAGTACTTC
TRBV6-2/TRBV6-3	TRBJ1-1	.	many	CASSWPLNTEAFF	TGTGCCAGCAGTTGGCCGTTGAACACTGAAGCTTTCTTT
TRBV19	TRBJ2-5	.	many	CASRDMGAPQETQYF	TGTGCCAGCAGAGATATGGGGGCCCCCCAAGAGACCCAGTACTTC
TRBV29-1	TRBJ1-1	TRBD1	.	CSVVWGAGGPLAEAFF	TGCAGCGTTGTTTGGGGTGCAGGGGGCCCGCTCGCTGAAGCTTTCTTT
TRBV20-1	TRBJ2-7	.	many	CSASFARPNEQYF	TGCAGTGCTAGTTTCGCAAGGCCTAATGAGCAGTACTTC
TRBV6-5	TRBJ2-5	TRBD1	many	CASTRDRVMETQYF	TGTGCCAGCACCCGGGACAGGGTTATGGAGACCCAGTACTTC
TRBV27	TRBJ2-2	.	many	CASRPGHTTGELFF	TGTGCCAGCAGACCAGGACACACCACCGGGGAGCTGTTTTTT
TRBV3-1	TRBJ2-5	.	many	CASSQVEGKTQETQYF	TGTGCCAGCAGCCAAGTCGAAGGGAAGACCCAAGAGACCCAGTACTTC
TRBV7-2	TRBJ1-2	.	.	CASSSVRGDYGYTF	TGTGCCAGCAGCTCCGTCCGAGGGGACTATGGCTACACCTTC
TRBV15	TRBJ2-5	TRBD2	.	CATSRAAGGQETQYF	TGTGCCACCAGCAGAGCAGCGGGGGGTCAAGAGACCCAGTACTTC
TRBV5-8	TRBJ2-7	.	many	CASSPDWGSSYEQYF	TGTGCCAGCAGCCCTGATTGGGGGAGCTCCTACGAGCAGTACTTC
TRBV30	TRBJ1-5	.	many	CAWSRKDGNQPQHF	TGTGCCTGGAGTCGAAAGGATGGCAATCAGCCCCAGCATTTT
TRBV6-1	TRBJ1-1	.	many	CASSGEGNTEAFF	TGTGCCAGCTCAGGGGAGGGGAACACTGAAGCTTTCTTT
TRBV20-1	TRBJ2-7	TRBD2	many	CGAREGADLGEQYF	TGCGGTGCTAGGGAGGGAGCGGACCTTGGGGAGCAGTACTTC